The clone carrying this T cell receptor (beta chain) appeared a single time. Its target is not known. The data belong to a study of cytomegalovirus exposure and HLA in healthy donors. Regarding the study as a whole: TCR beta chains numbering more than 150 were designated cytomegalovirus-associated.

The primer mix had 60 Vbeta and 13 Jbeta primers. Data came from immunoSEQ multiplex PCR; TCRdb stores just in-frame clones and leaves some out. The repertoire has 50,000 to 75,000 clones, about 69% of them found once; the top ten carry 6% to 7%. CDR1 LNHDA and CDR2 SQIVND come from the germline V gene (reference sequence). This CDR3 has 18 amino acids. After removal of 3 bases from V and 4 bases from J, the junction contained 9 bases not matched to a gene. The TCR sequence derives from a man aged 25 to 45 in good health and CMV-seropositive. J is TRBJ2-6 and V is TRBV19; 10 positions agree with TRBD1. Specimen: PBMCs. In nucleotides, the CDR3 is TGTGCCAGTAGTATTTGGGACAGGGGTGGAGCAGGGGCCAACGTCCTGACTTTC. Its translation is CASSIWDRGGAGANVLTF.